This passage covers 8 T cell receptor beta chains from one sample sequenced in a study of cytomegalovirus exposure and HLA in healthy donors. Primers for the PCR totalled 60 Vbeta and 13 Jbeta. The method was immunoSEQ multiplex PCR; TCRdb's version includes in-frame clones alone and lacks a portion of them. The sample records 100,000 to 150,000 clones, around 78% being singletons. Material for sequencing was PBMCs. The receptors were sampled from a man in his forties in good health and CMV-seronegative.

The chain couples TRBV4-3 to TRBJ1-4, with 8 nucleotides matching TRBD1. This CDR3 comprises 15 residues. V lost 0 bases, J lost 8 bases, and 5 bases stayed unmatched. CDR1 and CDR2 from the germline V gene are LGHNA and YSLEER. CDR3 DNA: TGCGCCAGCAGCCAAGATGTGGGACAGGTCGAAAAACTGTTTTTT. Translated, it gives CASSQDVGQVEKLFF.

This chain links TRBV9 with TRBJ1-1; weak D call: TRBD1 (5 bases). This CDR3 region has 13 residues. Germline lookup yields CDR1 SGDLS and CDR2 YYNGEE. V lost 0 bases, J lost 7 bases, and 10 bases lay in between. CDR3 in amino acids: CASSVAGGGEAFF. DNA of the CDR3: TGTGCCAGCAGCGTAGCGGGGGGGGGTGAAGCTTTCTTT.

The V and J genes are TRBV30 and TRBJ2-1, with 8 bases identical to TRBD2. The length of the CDR3 is 14 residues. Germline values: CDR1 GTSNPN, CDR2 SVGIG (reference sequence). Trimming cost V 1 base and J 7 bases; bases outside gene matches: 6. This CDR3 is CAWSAGTRLNEQFF. CDR3 DNA: TGTGCCTGGAGTGCCGGGACTAGACTAAATGAGCAGTTCTTC.

The chain couples TRBV9 to TRBJ2-1; TRBD1 agrees at 9 bases. Losses at the gene ends were 7 bases for V and 4 bases for J; bases not matched to a gene: 6. The germline V gene encodes CDR1 SGDLS and CDR2 YYNGEE. The CDR3 is 14 residues long. The CDR3 DNA follows: TGTGCCAGCGAGGGACAGGGACTGTACAATGAGCAGTTCTTC. Residues: CASEGQGLYNEQFF.

The chain combines TRBV2 with TRBJ2-1, with a weak D call TRBD1 (5 bases). The V end was cut by 6 bases, the J end by 4 bases, with 10 bases between. There are 13 residues in the CDR3. CDR1 is SNHLY and CDR2 is FYNNEI in the germline V gene. CDR3 region: CASRYTGYNEQFF. The DNA for the CDR3 is TGTGCCAGCAGATATACAGGATACAATGAGCAGTTCTTC.

Here the CDR3 DNA reads TGTGCCAGCAGTCCCCTAAGGCAGGGCGTTTTCGGCTACACCTTC. Protein sequence: CASSPLRQGVFGYTF. The rearrangement joins TRBV28 to TRBJ1-2; the D gene is possibly TRBD1 (5 bases). V was cut by 5 bases and J by 8 bases, with 21 bases left in between. The germline gives CDR1 MDHEN, CDR2 SYDVKM. The CDR3 runs to 15 residues.

The rearrangement uses TRBV6-1 and TRBJ1-2, with 7 bases fitting TRBD1. The trim removed 6 bases at V and 2 bases at J, leaving 3 bases unmatched. CDR3 length equals 13 residues. Germline V gene lookup returns CDR1 MNHNS and CDR2 SASEGT. This CDR3 reads CASSGGQNYGYTF. The CDR3 DNA reads TGTGCCAGCAGCGGGGGACAGAACTATGGCTACACCTTC.

The V call is TRBV7-9, the J call TRBJ2-5; no definite D call. CDR1 SEHNR and CDR2 FQNEAQ come from the germline V gene (reference sequence). This CDR3 is 16 amino acids long. The V and J ends lost 4 bases and 2 bases respectively, with 17 bases between them. The CDR3, as DNA: TGTGCCAGCAGCTCAACTTCCACAGAATCTCAAGAGACCCAGTACTTC. This codes for CASSSTSTESQETQYF.